These T cell receptor beta chains were read from a single sample in a study of early T cells in non-severe SARS-CoV-2 infection. Via MiXCR, TCRdb re-called the 5' RACE reads, giving one row per CDR3 protein. The table has approximately 76,000 distinct CDR3 sequences, over 9% seen once. The sequencing input was whole blood. Receptors were obtained from an adult who was a healthcare worker with PCR-confirmed SARS-CoV-2 infection or an uninfected control (not recorded which). CDR3s include the opening cysteine and the closing phenylalanine or tryptophan. Fields, in order: V gene, D gene, J gene, clone size, CDR3 DNA, CDR3 protein. A D gene is named only where the DNA matches it firmly. A clone size is listed for some rows: how often the clone was seen (once, few, many), or a class if it is expanded.

TRBV12-3/TRBV12-4,.,TRBJ1-2,few,TGTGCCAGCACCACTCCTGTTCGGGATAAGGGCTACACCTTC,CASTTPVRDKGYTF
TRBV6-4,.,TRBJ2-1,many,TGTGCCAGCAGTGAAAGTCAGACTTCCTCCTACAATGAGCAGTTCTTC,CASSESQTSSYNEQFF
TRBV29-1,TRBD1,TRBJ2-1,.,TGCAGCGTAGCGGGACAGGGGGACGATGAGCAGTTCTTC,CSVAGQGDDEQFF
TRBV12-3/TRBV12-4,.,TRBJ1-5,.,TGTGCCAGCGCCGGACCGAACTATCAGCCCCAGCATTTT,CASAGPNYQPQHF
TRBV5-6,.,TRBJ2-6,.,TGTGCCAGCAGCTTGGGGGCAGGGTTTGGGGCCAACGTCCTGACTTTC,CASSLGAGFGANVLTF
TRBV29-1,TRBD1,TRBJ2-1,many,TGCAGCGTTGGGAGACAGGGAGAGCAGTTCTTC,CSVGRQGEQFF
TRBV29-1,.,TRBJ2-2,.,TGCAGCGTAAGGAACACCGGGGAGCTGTTTTTT,CSVRNTGELFF
TRBV9,.,TRBJ2-1,many,TGTGCCAGCAGCGTTACTCAGGGTAAAGATGAGCAGTTCTTC,CASSVTQGKDEQFF
TRBV5-1,.,TRBJ1-1,.,TGCGCCAGCAGCCCGAAACAGGAGAAGAACACTGAAGCTTTCTTT,CASSPKQEKNTEAFF
TRBV23-1,TRBD1,TRBJ2-5,many,TGCGCCAGCAGTCTGTCGGGACAGGGCTTGGTCGAGTACTTC,CASSLSGQGLVEYF
TRBV11-2,.,TRBJ1-1,.,TGTGCCAGCAGCCCATTGATGAACACTGAAGCTTTCTTT,CASSPLMNTEAFF
TRBV6-2/TRBV6-3,.,TRBJ1-5,many,TGTGCCAGCAGTTACAGTCAGTTCGATCAGCCCCAGCATTTT,CASSYSQFDQPQHF
TRBV5-1,.,TRBJ2-7,few,TGCGCCAGCAGCTTGGCCGCAGGAGCCTACGAGCAGTACTTC,CASSLAAGAYEQYF
TRBV5-5,TRBD2,TRBJ2-1,.,TGTGCCAGCAACCCCGGGCAGCGGGGGAACAACAATGAGCAGTTCTTC,CASNPGQRGNNNEQFF
TRBV12-3/TRBV12-4,.,TRBJ2-1,many,TGTGCCAGCAGTTTGGGGCAGGAGAACAATGAGCAGTTCTTC,CASSLGQENNEQFF
TRBV14,.,TRBJ2-7,many,TGTGCCAGCAGCCACCCCCCGCAGGCCCCTGACTACGAGCAGTACTTC,CASSHPPQAPDYEQYF
TRBV20-1,TRBD1,TRBJ1-6,many,TGCAGTGTACCTACAGGGGGAGGTTCACCCCTCCACTTT,CSVPTGGGSPLHF
TRBV6-6,.,TRBJ1-3,.,TGTGCCGCGAAGGGGCCTGGAAACACCATATATTTT,CAAKGPGNTIYF
TRBV12-3/TRBV12-4,TRBD2,TRBJ2-5,few,TGTGCCAGCAGTTGGGGACTAGGCCAAGAGACCCAGTACTTC,CASSWGLGQETQYF
TRBV7-8,.,TRBJ1-1,.,TGTGCCAGCAGCCCCCATAACACTGAAGCTTTCTTT,CASSPHNTEAFF